This record looks at one T cell receptor beta chain sequence and its context. The data belong to a study of glioma-infiltrating T cells after dendritic cell vaccination. Clones were sequenced by immunoSEQ multiplex PCR, and TCRdb holds only the in-frame ones, with some missing. The sample yields 99,000 or so clones, 90% seen once. As to time point: after dendritic cell vaccination, including at tumor progression/relapse. V dropped 4 bases and J dropped 0; count of bases not matched to a gene: 5. Germline CDR1 SQVTM, CDR2 ANQGSEA. This CDR3 is 15 amino acids long. The V and J genes are TRBV29-1 and TRBJ2-1, with 8 positions matching TRBD2. Sequenced material: blood, taken after dendritic cell vaccination. This TCR came from a human donor with glioblastoma. DNA of the CDR3: TGCAGCGTTGCTTTCGGGAGGGCCTCCTACAATGAGCAGTTCTTC. Translating gives CSVAFGRASYNEQFF.